These 5 T cell receptor beta chains were all obtained from the same sample, sequenced in a study of blood T cell repertoires in COVID-19. Assay used: immunoSEQ multiplex PCR; TCRdb lists only in-frame clones, some missing. The sample lists under 200,000 clones; approximately 90% were seen once. Sequenced input: PBMCs or T cells enriched from blood (not recorded which). These receptors were taken from a woman between 45 and 60 years old who had recovered from COVID-19.

This sequence joins TRBV7-2 and TRBJ1-4; D perhaps matches TRBD1 (5 bases). The germline V gene encodes CDR1 SGHTA and CDR2 FQGNSA. The CDR3 runs 16 residues. Trimming shortened V by 1 base and J by 6 bases, and 15 bases separated the two germline ends. The CDR3 here is CASSLGAGVRYEKLFF. The CDR3 DNA reads TGTGCCAGCAGCTTAGGGGCGGGGGTGAGATATGAAAAACTGTTTTTT.

The chain has TRBV7-2 and TRBJ2-5; D possibly corresponds to TRBD2 (7 bases). The V gene lost 5 bases and the J gene lost 0 bases, with 10 bases spanning the gap. Germline V gives CDR1 SGHTA, CDR2 FQGNSA. The CDR3 runs to 14 residues. The CDR3 nucleotides read TGTGCCAGCAGCGGGAGGGGGGACCAAGAGACCCAGTACTTC. Its translation is CASSGRGDQETQYF.

The V call is TRBV28, the J call TRBJ1-3; the D is unclear. The CDR3 runs to 16 residues. Trimming cost V 6 bases and J 0 bases, with 15 bases left between them. Germline values: CDR1 MDHEN, CDR2 SYDVKM. CDR3 amino acids: CASSLAGPYSGNTIYF. The CDR3 DNA follows: TGTGCCAGCAGCCTCGCGGGTCCTTACTCTGGAAACACCATATATTTT.

The table lists this clone with a few counts. The chain couples TRBV21-1 to TRBJ1-5. TRBV21-1 is an annotated pseudogene. The CDR3 sequence is 17 residues long. This chain's CDR3 is CASSKAQFKGGAQPQHF. The CDR3 nucleotides are TGTGCCAGCAGCAAAGCGCAGTTTAAAGGAGGGGCGCAGCCCCAGCATTTT.

The CDR3 DNA is TGCAGCGTTGAACAGGGTATCTATGGCTACACCTTC. It yields the protein CSVEQGIYGYTF. V usage is TRBV29-1 and J usage is TRBJ1-2, with D tentatively TRBD1 (5 bases). CDR3 length equals 12 residues. CDR1 is SQVTM, CDR2 ANQGSEA, per germline. Trimming stripped 2 bases from V and 4 bases from J, with 8 bases between.